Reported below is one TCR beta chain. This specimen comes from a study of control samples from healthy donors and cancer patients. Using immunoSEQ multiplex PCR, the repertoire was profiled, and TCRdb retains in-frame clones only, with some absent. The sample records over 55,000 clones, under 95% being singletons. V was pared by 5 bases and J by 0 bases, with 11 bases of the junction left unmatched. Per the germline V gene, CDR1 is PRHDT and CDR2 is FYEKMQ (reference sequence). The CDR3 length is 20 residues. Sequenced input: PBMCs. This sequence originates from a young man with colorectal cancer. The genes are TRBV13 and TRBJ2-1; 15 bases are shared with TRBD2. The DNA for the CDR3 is TGTGCCAGCAGCACAAGGACTAGCGGGGGGGCCTCAAGCTCCTACAATGAGCAGTTCTTC. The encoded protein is CASSTRTSGGASSSYNEQFF.